The 10 T cell receptor beta chains listed next were all sequenced from one sample in a study of human T cells and chemical hapten exposure. TCRdb reprocessed the RACE reads with MiXCR, giving one entry per CDR3 protein. The sample includes roughly 360,000 distinct CDR3 sequences, 4.8% of them seen just once. The sample's time point: patch test 1, 2 weeks after DPC sensitization. Treatment defined: therapeutic diphenylcyclopropenone sensitization with weekly scalp DPC. This specimen consisted of whole blood, obtained in connection with sensitization to the hapten diphenylcyclopropenone (DPC). The receptors come from a woman aged 50 to 65 with alopecia areata. Some clones in this sample may be carry-over from other donors' samples.

This clonotype occurred many times. The CDR3 DNA reads TGCGCCAGCAGTGGGAGACAGGGTCTAAACACAGATACGCAGTATTTT. Protein: CASSGRQGLNTDTQYF. The J gene is TRBJ2-3, the V gene TRBV10-1, with 7 nucleotides matching TRBD1. The CDR3 sequence is 16 residues long. Germline CDR1 WNHNN, CDR2 SYGVQD (reference sequence). With 4 bases clipped from V and 2 bases from J, the junction kept 9 bases outside the gene matches.

A few counts support this clonotype. The V call is TRBV25-1, the J call TRBJ2-3; 10 bases map to TRBD1. Germline lookup yields CDR1 MGHDK and CDR2 SYGVNS. The CDR3 runs to 14 residues. V trimming: 6 bases; J trimming: 3 bases; junction bases outside the gene matches: 3. The CDR3 region is CASSGTGVTDTQYF. The DNA of the CDR3 is TGTGCCAGCAGCGGGACAGGGGTAACAGATACGCAGTATTTT.

In its sample, this clonotype was seen many times. The rearrangement joins TRBV5-1 to TRBJ2-5; D gene unclear. Between the trimmed V and J ends, which lost 0 bases and 4 bases, there was a span of 10 bases. Germline CDR1 and CDR2: SGHRS and YFSETQ. This CDR3 spans 14 amino acids. CDR3 DNA: TGCGCCAGCAGCTTGGCGGGCACTCTAGAGACCCAGTACTTC. It translates to CASSLAGTLETQYF.

The CDR3 sequence is CASSQEMTSGISYEQYF. The CDR3 coding sequence is TGCGCCAGCAGCCAAGAAATGACTAGCGGGATCTCCTACGAGCAGTACTTC. The V call is TRBV4-3, the J call TRBJ2-7, with TRBD2 matching 11 bases. Trimming cost V 0 bases and J 0 bases; bases outside gene matches: 4. The CDR3 consists of 17 residues. Germline V lookup: CDR1 LGHNA, CDR2 YSLEER.

This chain connects TRBV18 to TRBJ1-5; D is uncertain. Trimming took off 3 bases at V and 5 bases at J, with 11 bases between the two ends. The length of the CDR3 is 14 residues. Germline V gives CDR1 KGHSH, CDR2 LQKENI. The CDR3 reads CASSPGPRDQPQHF. The DNA for the CDR3 is TGTGCCAGCTCACCTGGACCCCGGGATCAGCCCCAGCATTTT.

Details on this clonotype: A much larger clone sits a single nucleotide away, making a read error possible. The CDR3 protein is CASSQVQGSGYEQYF. The CDR3 DNA is TGCGCCAGCAGCCAAGTACAGGGATCCGGGTACGAGCAGTACTTC. The chain uses TRBV4-1 and TRBJ2-7, with D possibly TRBD1 on 6 matching bases. The germline V gene has CDR1 MGHRA and CDR2 YSYEKL. This CDR3 spans 15 amino acids. V was shortened by 1 base and J by 4 bases, with 14 bases between the two germline ends.

The chain combines TRBV28 with TRBJ2-3; D is undetermined. V dropped 2 bases and J dropped 4 bases, with 10 bases sitting between them. Looked up from germline, CDR1 is MDHEN and CDR2 is SYDVKM. This CDR3 is 14 amino acids long. CDR3 nucleotides: TGTGCCAGCAGTTTAGGGCTGAGCGCAGATACGCAGTATTTT. It is translated as CASSLGLSADTQYF.

This clonotype came up many times. The rearrangement joins TRBV18 to TRBJ2-7; 9 nucleotides agree with TRBD2. This CDR3 contains 16 residues. Looked up from germline, CDR1 is KGHSH and CDR2 is LQKENI. Trimming took 0 bases from V and 0 from J; bases not matched to a gene: 3. CDR3 sequence reads: CASSPPGLAYSYEQYF. The CDR3 bases are TGTGCCAGCTCACCACCCGGACTAGCGTACTCCTACGAGCAGTACTTC.

Many counts were recorded for this clonotype. CDR3 in amino acids: CASSLRPTATGELFF. CDR3 nucleotide sequence: TGTGCCAGCAGCTTACGACCGACAGCTACCGGGGAGCTGTTTTTT. The chain employs TRBV7-2 and TRBJ2-2; a weak D match, TRBD1 (5 bases). Trimming removed 2 bases from V and 5 bases from J, with 12 bases in between. Germline V gene lookup returns CDR1 SGHTA and CDR2 FQGNSA. The CDR3 has 15 residues.

This clonotype was found many times. V is TRBV29-1 and J is TRBJ1-5; weak D call: TRBD1 (5 bases). CDR3 length equals 13 residues. Germline V gives CDR1 SQVTM, CDR2 ANQGSEA. Between the trimmed V and J ends, which lost 4 bases and 2 bases, there was a span of 9 bases. CDR3 loop: CSVGRGRNQPQHF. CDR3 bases: TGCAGCGTTGGGAGGGGTCGCAATCAGCCCCAGCATTTT. Full variable domain (rest looked up from reference TRBV29-1 and TRBJ1-5): SAVISQKPSRDICQRGTSLTIQCQVDSQVTMMFWYRQQPGQSLTLIATANQGSEATYESGFVIDKFPISRPNLTFSTLTVSNMSPEDSSIYLCSVGRGRNQPQHFGDGTRLSIL.